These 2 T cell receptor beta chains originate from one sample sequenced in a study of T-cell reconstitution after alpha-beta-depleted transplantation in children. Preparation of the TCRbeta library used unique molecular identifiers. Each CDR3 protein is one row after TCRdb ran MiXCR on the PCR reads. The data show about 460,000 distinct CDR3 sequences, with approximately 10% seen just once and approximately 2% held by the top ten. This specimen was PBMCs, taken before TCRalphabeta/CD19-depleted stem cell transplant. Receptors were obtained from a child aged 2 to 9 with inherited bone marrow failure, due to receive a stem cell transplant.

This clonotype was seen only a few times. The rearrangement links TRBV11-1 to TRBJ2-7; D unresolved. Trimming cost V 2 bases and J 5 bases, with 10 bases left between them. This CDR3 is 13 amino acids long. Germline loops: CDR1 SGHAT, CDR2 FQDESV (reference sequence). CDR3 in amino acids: CASSLPSRDEQYF. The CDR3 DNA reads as TGTGCCAGCAGCTTACCCAGTCGGGACGAGCAGTACTTC.

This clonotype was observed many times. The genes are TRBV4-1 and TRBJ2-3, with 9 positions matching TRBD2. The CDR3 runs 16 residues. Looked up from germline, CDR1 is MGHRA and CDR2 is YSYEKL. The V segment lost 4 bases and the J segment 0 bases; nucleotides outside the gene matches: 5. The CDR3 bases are TGCGCCAGCAGCCTTTCCAGCGGGAGGAGCACAGATACGCAGTATTTT. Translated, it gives CASSLSSGRSTDTQYF.